This T cell receptor (beta chain) came from a study of shared clonotypes between healthy human individuals. Study-level findings and limits: Around 5.3% of naive CD4 clonotypes were shared across four donors.

The CDR3 length is 14 residues. V shed 4 bases and J 4 bases; nucleotides not matched to a gene: 6. Germline V gene data show CDR1 as MNHEY and CDR2 as SVGAGI. Naive CD8 cells, CD45RO-negative and positively selected for CCR7, excluded terminally differentiated effector memory CD45RA+ cells. Regarding this clone: The antigen remains unidentified.

TCRdb's copy holds only in-frame clones and misses some; the assay was immunoSEQ multiplex PCR. Here the sample spans millions of clones, 85% to 95% being singletons. Material: naive CD8+ T cells sorted from blood. This chain links TRBV6-5 with TRBJ1-1; 7 bases align to TRBD1. The receptor was derived from a man in his late teens or twenties in good health. In DNA, the CDR3 is TGTGCCAGCAGTTTCACACAGGGGAGCACTGAAGCTTTCTTT. This encodes CASSFTQGSTEAFF.